These 32 T cell receptor beta chains came from one sample sequenced in a study of blood T cell repertoires in COVID-19. Sequencing was performed with immunoSEQ multiplex PCR; in TCRdb, only in-frame clones are kept and a portion is missing. The sample carries about 400,000 clones, approximately 88% recorded once. Sequencing was done on a sample of PBMCs or T cells enriched from blood (not recorded which). The receptors were gathered from a woman aged 40 to 55 with acute COVID-19.

The chain combines TRBV2 with TRBJ2-3; 9 bases agree with TRBD2. Trimming cost V 7 bases and J 0 bases; bases outside gene matches: 2. The germline CDR1 and CDR2 sequences are SNHLY and FYNNEI. The CDR3 totals 14 residues. CDR3 residues: CASIAGGSTDTQYF. CDR3 DNA: TGTGCCAGCATCGCGGGGGGGAGCACAGATACGCAGTATTTT.

This clone occurred once. V gene TRBV13 combines with J gene TRBJ2-1, with D possibly TRBD2 on 7 matching bases. This CDR3 has 14 residues. Germline values: CDR1 PRHDT, CDR2 FYEKMQ (reference sequence). The V and J ends lost 1 base and 7 bases respectively, with 11 bases between them. The CDR3 loop reads CASSLEEGGNEQFF. CDR3 DNA: TGTGCCAGCAGCTTAGAGGAGGGGGGGAATGAGCAGTTCTTC.

This sequence joins TRBV7-9 and TRBJ1-3, with a possible D match to TRBD1 (5 bases). With 1 base removed from V and 0 bases from J, the gap between germline ends came to 13 bases. CDR3 length equals 17 residues. Germline CDR1 and CDR2: SEHNR and FQNEAQ (reference sequence). CDR3 residues: CASSLESAGRSGNTIYF. CDR3 nucleotides: TGTGCCAGCAGCTTAGAGTCGGCAGGGCGCTCTGGAAACACCATATATTTT.

The V call is TRBV12-3 or TRBV12-4, the J call TRBJ2-7, with D possibly being TRBD2 (6 bases). The CDR3 contains 13 residues. With 6 bases removed from V and 7 bases from J, the gap between germline ends came to 16 bases. The CDR3 loop is CASSRSGGTEQYF. CDR3 bases: TGTGCCAGCAGCCGCTCCGGGGGAACAGAGCAGTACTTC.

In the case of this clone: Other DNA sequences in this specimen translate into the identical CDR3. The chain carries TRBV3-1 (or the pseudogene TRBV3-2) and TRBJ1-2; maybe TRBD1 (6 bases). Germline V gene lookup returns CDR1 LGHDT and CDR2 YNNKEL (reference sequence). Trimming removed 0 bases from V and 4 bases from J, with 9 bases in between. CDR3 length equals 14 residues. The CDR3 loop is CASSQEGGGYGYTF. CDR3 nucleotides: TGTGCCAGCAGCCAAGAAGGGGGGGGCTATGGCTACACCTTC.

This clone was observed a single time. The chain is built from TRBV9 and TRBJ2-5; 13 bases line up with TRBD2. V trimming: 6 bases; J trimming: 3 bases; junction bases outside the gene matches: 8. Germline V CDR1 and CDR2: SGDLS, YYNGEE. The length of the CDR3 is 16 residues. CDR3 region: CASNLGTSGDKETQYF. Written as DNA, the CDR3 is TGTGCCAGCAACCTCGGGACTAGCGGGGATAAAGAGACCCAGTACTTC.

The rearrangement links TRBV4-1 to TRBJ2-3; TRBD2 is a possible D gene (6 bases). This CDR3 is 16 amino acids long. CDR1 MGHRA and CDR2 YSYEKL come from the germline V gene. Trimming removed 0 bases from V and 2 bases from J, with 12 bases in between. The CDR3: CASSQEGSGTTDTQYF. As DNA, the CDR3 is TGCGCCAGCAGCCAAGAGGGTAGCGGTACCACAGATACGCAGTATTTT.

The chain uses TRBV10-3 and TRBJ2-7, with 13 bases fitting TRBD2. The CDR3 loop spans 19 amino acids. Germline V lookup: CDR1 ENHRY, CDR2 SYGVKD. J gave up 5 bases and V 8 bases, and 21 bases lay outside the gene matches. CDR3 residues: CAIGEPGPLLAGGPHEQYF. In nucleotides, the CDR3 is TGTGCCATCGGGGAGCCAGGCCCTCTACTAGCGGGGGGGCCTCACGAGCAGTACTTC.

The chain couples TRBV5-8 to TRBJ1-2; D remains ambiguous. Germline assignment: CDR1 SGHTS and CDR2 YDEGEE. Between the trimmed V and J ends, which lost 2 bases and 7 bases, there was a span of 15 bases. This CDR3 is 14 amino acids long. CDR3 sequence (DNA): TGTGCCAGCAGCTTATCCGGGGTACGCGCTGGCTACACCTTC. Translation: CASSLSGVRAGYTF.

The chain links TRBV5-1 to TRBJ2-5; TRBD2 matches 9 bases. Germline lookup yields CDR1 SGHRS and CDR2 YFSETQ. J was trimmed by 0 bases and V by 1 base; bases with no gene match: 10. The CDR3 is 18 residues long. DNA of the CDR3: TGCGCCAGCAGCTTGCAGCGGGGGGTGGGGTCGAACCAAGAGACCCAGTACTTC. This codes for CASSLQRGVGSNQETQYF.

V and J are TRBV5-1 and TRBJ2-5; D is possibly TRBD2 (6 bases). Trimming stripped 0 bases from V and 2 bases from J, with 14 bases between. Looked up from germline, CDR1 is SGHRS and CDR2 is YFSETQ. The CDR3 is made up of 16 amino acids. The CDR3 bases are TGCGCCAGCAGCTTGGATCGGTGGAGGGGACAAGAGACCCAGTACTTC. Its protein product is CASSLDRWRGQETQYF.

This chain uses TRBV5-1 with TRBJ1-6; the match to TRBD1 covers 7 bases. With 0 bases clipped from V and 7 bases from J, the junction kept 4 bases outside the gene matches. The length of the CDR3 is 15 residues. Germline values: CDR1 SGHRS, CDR2 YFSETQ. This chain's CDR3 is CASSLEGGKNSPLHF. The DNA for the CDR3 is TGCGCCAGCAGCTTGGAAGGGGGCAAGAATTCACCCCTCCACTTT.

The chain has TRBV18 and TRBJ2-2; D unresolved. The CDR3 totals 15 residues. V dropped 2 bases and J dropped 3 bases, with 10 bases sitting between them. Germline V gene lookup returns CDR1 KGHSH and CDR2 LQKENI. CDR3 bases: TGTGCCAGCTCACCAATGCTAGTTGACACCGGGGAGCTGTTTTTT. Protein: CASSPMLVDTGELFF. Variable domain in full (rest from reference TRBV18 and TRBJ2-2): NAGVMQNPRHLVRRRGQEARLRCSPMKGHSHVYWYRQLPEEGLKFMVYLQKENIIDESGMPKERFSAEFPKEGPSILRIQQVVRGDSAAYFCASSPMLVDTGELFFGEGSRLTVL.

The chain couples TRBV30 to TRBJ1-1, with 9 nucleotides matching TRBD1. CDR1 is GTSNPN and CDR2 is SVGIG in the germline V gene (reference sequence). The CDR3 is 16 residues long. J lost 0 bases, V lost 2 bases, and 7 bases had no gene match. The CDR3 protein is CAWSPGQGRLNTEAFF. The CDR3 region has the DNA TGTGCCTGGAGTCCCGGACAGGGGAGATTGAACACTGAAGCTTTCTTT.

The chain couples TRBV12-3 or TRBV12-4 to TRBJ1-2; D might be TRBD1 (6 bases). The CDR3 loop spans 13 amino acids. V was pared by 6 bases and J by 4 bases, with 12 bases between. As DNA, the CDR3 is TGTGCCAGCAGCTATGACAGGCTCTATGGCTACACCTTC. Amino acid sequence: CASSYDRLYGYTF.

V gene TRBV27 combines with J gene TRBJ1-4; no definite D call. Trimming left V 7 bases short and J 3 bases short, with 9 bases between. The CDR3 runs to 13 residues. Germline lookup yields CDR1 MNHEY and CDR2 SMNVEV (reference sequence). The CDR3 sequence is CASNHSPNEKLFF. The DNA of the CDR3 is TGTGCCAGCAACCACAGCCCTAATGAAAAACTGTTTTTT.

This clone was seen a few times. This chain joins TRBV18 and TRBJ2-7; 9 bases are shared with TRBD2. V dropped 2 bases and J dropped 1; count of bases not matched to a gene: 6. Germline V CDR1 and CDR2: KGHSH, LQKENI. CDR3 size: 16 residues. The CDR3 sequence is CASSPYDSGGSYEQYF. DNA for the CDR3: TGTGCCAGCTCACCATATGATAGCGGGGGATCCTACGAGCAGTACTTC.

V gene TRBV5-6 combines with J gene TRBJ2-7, with D perhaps TRBD1 (6 bases). CDR1 and CDR2 from the germline V gene are SGHDT and YYEEEE. Trimming removed 0 bases from V and 7 bases from J, with 17 bases in between. There are 15 residues in the CDR3. The CDR3 DNA reads TGTGCCAGCAGCTTGGATGACAGGACATTTTTGGAGCAGTACTTC. Translation gives CASSLDDRTFLEQYF.

V usage is TRBV27 and J usage is TRBJ2-7; D uncertain. V lost 2 bases and J lost 3, with 8 bases in between. This CDR3 comprises 13 residues. Germline CDR1 is MNHEY and CDR2 is SMNVEV (reference sequence). Here the CDR3 DNA reads TGTGCCAGCAGTTTAAGTCAGATCTACGAGCAGTACTTC. This encodes CASSLSQIYEQYF.

The chain couples TRBV7-9 to TRBJ1-4, with TRBD1 matching 9 bases. CDR1 is SEHNR and CDR2 is FQNEAQ in the germline V gene (reference sequence). Trimming removed 5 bases from V and 4 bases from J; junction bases left unmatched: 8. There are 16 residues in the CDR3. This CDR3 is CASSQTQGALNEKLFF. The CDR3 DNA sequence: TGTGCCAGCAGCCAGACACAGGGGGCCCTTAATGAAAAACTGTTTTTT.

J is TRBJ2-7 and V is TRBV19; TRBD1 matches at 7 bases. This CDR3 is 16 amino acids long. Trimming took 5 bases from V and 1 from J; bases not matched to a gene: 11. Germline values: CDR1 LNHDA, CDR2 SQIVND (reference sequence). The CDR3 sequence: CASSPRQGALSYEQYF. The CDR3, as DNA: TGTGCCAGTAGTCCCCGACAGGGTGCGTTGTCCTACGAGCAGTACTTC.

The V call is TRBV30, the J call TRBJ2-2; D may be TRBD2 (5 bases). The CDR3 extends over 15 amino acids. V lost 0 bases and J 1 base, leaving 9 bases between the germline ends. Germline CDR1 GTSNPN, CDR2 SVGIG (reference sequence). The CDR3 reads CAWSVTGRNTGELFF. The CDR3 nucleotides read TGTGCCTGGAGTGTAACGGGGAGGAACACCGGGGAGCTGTTTTTT.

J is TRBJ2-3 and V is TRBV30, with TRBD1 matching 12 bases. The CDR3 contains 13 residues. Germline CDR1 and CDR2: GTSNPN and SVGIG (reference sequence). CDR3: CAGDRGPADTQYF. In DNA form, the CDR3 reads TGTGCTGGGGACAGGGGGCCCGCAGATACGCAGTATTTT.

The gene calls are TRBV30 and TRBJ2-3; 14 nucleotides line up with TRBD2. Germline CDR1 GTSNPN, CDR2 SVGIG (reference sequence). This CDR3 spans 15 amino acids. The V gene end was trimmed by 6 bases and the J gene end by 5 bases; junction bases not matched to a gene: 7. CDR3 DNA: TGTGCCTGTGATGGGACTAGCGGGGGTGGAGATACGCAGTATTTT. This encodes CACDGTSGGGDTQYF.

The chain joins TRBV19 to TRBJ2-5; 7 bases fit TRBD1. The CDR3 has 14 residues. Germline values: CDR1 LNHDA, CDR2 SQIVND (reference sequence). The V gene end was trimmed by 4 bases and the J gene end by 5 bases; junction bases not matched to a gene: 7. Here the CDR3 DNA reads TGTGCCAGTAGTACCCGGACAGGTGCCGAGACCCAGTACTTC. Translating gives CASSTRTGAETQYF.

The V gene is TRBV19, the J gene TRBJ2-6; no clear D. CDR3 length equals 14 residues. Germline V gene data show CDR1 as LNHDA and CDR2 as SQIVND (reference sequence). V gave up 7 bases and J gave up 4 bases, with 11 bases separating them. The CDR3 DNA reads TGTGCCAGTAAGCTCTCCTCGGGGGCCAACGTCCTGACTTTC. Protein: CASKLSSGANVLTF.

Only one count was recorded for this clone. The chain carries TRBV2 and TRBJ1-2, with TRBD1 matching 9 bases. Trimming at V came to 6 bases and at J to 8 bases, leaving 7 bases not matched to a gene. Per germline, CDR1 SNHLY and CDR2 FYNNEI. The CDR3 extends over 13 amino acids. This CDR3 is CASRSRDREGYTF. The CDR3 nucleotides are TGTGCCAGCAGGAGTAGGGACAGGGAAGGCTACACCTTC.

The chain uses TRBV5-4 and TRBJ1-4; 8 nucleotides agree with TRBD1. The CDR3 has 16 amino acids. The J segment lost 3 bases and the V segment lost 4 bases, leaving 8 bases of the junction unmatched. The V gene's germline CDR1 is SGHNT and CDR2 YYREEE (reference sequence). CDR3 bases: TGTGCCAGCAGCGCCGACAGGGGTGGGGCTAATGAAAAACTGTTTTTT. Residues: CASSADRGGANEKLFF.

The rearrangement uses TRBV2 and TRBJ1-2; TRBD1 might be the D (5 bases). The CDR3 consists of 12 residues. The V and J ends lost 4 bases and 5 bases respectively, with 8 bases between them. Germline assignment: CDR1 SNHLY and CDR2 FYNNEI. DNA for the CDR3: TGTGCCAGCAGTGGGGGGGGTTATGGCTACACCTTC. As protein: CASSGGGYGYTF. The entire variable domain, with the rest obtained from reference TRBV2 and TRBJ1-2, is as follows: EPEVTQTPSHQVTQMGQEVILRCVPISNHLYFYWYRQILGQKVEFLVSFYNNEISEKSEIFDDQFSVERPDGSNFTLKIRSTKLEDSAMYFCASSGGGYGYTFGSGTRLTVV.

The chain links TRBV14 to TRBJ1-1; 10 bases are a match to TRBD1. The V segment lost 4 bases and the J segment 4 bases; nucleotides outside the gene matches: 6. The germline CDR1 and CDR2 sequences are SGHDN and FVKESK. The CDR3 contains 15 residues. In nucleotides, the CDR3 is TGTGCCAGCAGCCTGCCGACAGGGGGCATCACTGAAGCTTTCTTT. Translated: CASSLPTGGITEAFF.

The chain uses TRBV7-9 and TRBJ1-1; 7 bases are a match to TRBD1. This CDR3 is built from 15 residues. The trim removed 0 bases at V and 2 bases at J, leaving 3 bases unmatched. The germline V gene encodes CDR1 SEHNR and CDR2 FQNEAQ (reference sequence). Here the CDR3 reads CASSLANRGNTEAFF. The CDR3 nucleotides read TGTGCCAGCAGCTTAGCAAACAGGGGCAACACTGAAGCTTTCTTT.

V gene TRBV10-3 combines with J gene TRBJ1-1; tentatively, D is TRBD1 (5 bases). The CDR3 covers 14 residues. The V end lost 3 bases, the J end lost 1 base, and 9 bases lay between the germline ends. Germline V gene data show CDR1 as ENHRY and CDR2 as SYGVKD. The CDR3 loop reads CAISDWGENTEAFF. The CDR3 DNA is TGTGCCATCAGTGACTGGGGCGAGAACACTGAAGCTTTCTTT.